The text below deals with one T cell receptor (beta chain). Which antigen it targets is not known. No qualities accompany the bases; no much larger clone lies one base away. Library preparation used the immunoSEQ multiplex PCR assay. From the authors' description of their analysis: A statistical classification framework was developed to diagnose cytomegalovirus status using the catalog of TCR beta chain sequences. In TCRdb, the immuneACCESS table is reduced to in-frame sequences with V and J assigned. These tables do not hold every clone; where another copy was compared, an unresolved V gene accounts for under half, and the others remain unexplained. That table gives V, J and clone size, and the DNA gave D and trimming. Recorded for this sample are about 73,000 clones; roughly 96% of them occurred a single time. Of the sample, approximately 3.4% is held by the ten largest clones. The entry originates in a study of cytomegalovirus exposure and HLA in healthy donors (dated by TCRdb to 2015 to 2018). Context from the whole study: The 500 to 800 repertoires of the first cohort and the approximately 130 validation repertoires were produced on the same platform, according to a later analysis. The aim of the study was to test whether cataloging public T cell receptors could identify signatures of past pathogen exposure. In addition to the first cohort of 666 subjects, a separate validation cohort of over 90 different subjects was used. To predict cytomegalovirus infection status, the study brought together high-throughput TCR immunosequencing, statistical association of individual TCRs with disease status, and machine learning. Broad study findings and their caveats: A few of the identified cytomegalovirus-associated TCR beta chains were confirmed in vitro to be specific for cytomegalovirus antigens. The authors suggested that the approach could potentially be generalized to other disease states and immunological phenotypes. While some public TCRs were present in many individuals, most TCR sequences turned up only very rarely across donors. The study listed approximately 160 TCR beta chains as associated with cytomegalovirus. A later analysis found that TCRs clustered in the first cohort also tended to co-occur in the 120 validation repertoires, with 94% of cluster scores above 0. A later analysis had no HLA typing for the validation cohort, so co-occurrence there was scored across all 110 or so repertoires. The classifier was reported to diagnose cytomegalovirus status with high specificity and sensitivity in both the original and validation cohorts.

Separate from the roughly 650-subject first cohort, the validation cohort of 120 subjects was the group to which the donors belonged. CDR1 and CDR2 (ENHRY, SYGVKD) derive from the germline V gene. The CDR3 contains 14 residues, cysteine and phenylalanine counted. Only CDR3 DNA remains: 42 bases, in frame from the first base. V is trimmed back by 5 bases and J by 5 bases, and the junction contains 7 bases that no gene match accounts for. Sequenced material: PBMCs. The chain is encoded by TRBV10-3 joined to TRBJ1-1; TRBD1 lines up with 8 middle nucleotides. The receptor's source is a man between 18 and 29 years old in good health and CMV-seronegative. The CDR3 in this case is CAISTGQGVTEAFF. The DNA sequence reads TGTGCCATCAGTACTGGACAGGGAGTGACTGAAGCTTTCTTT.